This is a list of T cell receptor beta chains from one sample in a study of CD8 T cells in Susac syndrome. One entry per CDR3 protein results from TCRdb running MiXCR on the immunoSEQ multiplex PCR reads. The profile shows roughly 120,000 distinct CDR3 sequences, more than 90% of them singletons. Material: CD4+ T cells from PBMCs. These receptors were taken from a human donor in good health. Both conserved end residues are part of each CDR3. D genes are given only for firm matches. Not all rows give a size; the values are once, few, many and, for expanded clones, a class.

>TRBV6-2/TRBV6-3|.|.|TRBJ1-1|11
CASRGGGEAFF
TGTGCCAGCAGAGGCGGAGGGGAAGCTTTCTTT
>TRBV3-1|.|TRBD2|TRBJ2-2|16
CASSQAGAGRYGELFF
TGTGCCAGCAGCCAAGCCGGAGCGGGGCGATACGGGGAGCTGTTTTTT
>TRBV6-2/TRBV6-3|once|TRBD1|TRBJ1-1|13
CASTVDRYAEAFF
TGTGCCAGCACCGTGGACAGGTATGCTGAAGCTTTCTTT
>TRBV7-9|.|TRBD1|TRBJ2-6|17
CASSLGTGRSGANVLTF
TGTGCCAGCAGCTTAGGGACAGGGCGCTCTGGGGCCAACGTCCTGACTTTC
>TRBV10-3|.|.|TRBJ1-2|13
CAISPGTPWGYTF
TGTGCCATCAGCCCCGGGACACCATGGGGCTACACCTTC
>TRBV5-1|.|TRBD2|TRBJ2-1|16
CASSLVAGGPHNEQFF
TGCGCCAGCAGCTTGGTAGCGGGAGGGCCCCACAATGAGCAGTTCTTC
>TRBV20-1|.|.|TRBJ2-3|14
CSAPAGAPTDTQYF
TGCAGTGCTCCGGCCGGAGCCCCCACAGATACGCAGTATTTT
>TRBV9|.|.|TRBJ1-1|14
CASSPHRGEGEAFF
TGTGCCAGCAGCCCCCACCGGGGCGAGGGGGAAGCTTTCTTT
>TRBV7-9|.|.|TRBJ2-7|14
CASSPSVAGYEQYF
TGTGCCAGCAGCCCTTCGGTTGCGGGCTACGAGCAGTACTTC
>TRBV25-1|.|TRBD2|TRBJ2-7|14
CASSEAGDPYEQYF
TGTGCCAGCAGTGAAGCGGGGGATCCTTACGAGCAGTACTTC
>TRBV19|.|.|TRBJ1-1|13
CASSRSGLTEAFF
TGTGCCAGTAGTCGGTCGGGACTCACTGAAGCTTTCTTT
>TRBV18|.|TRBD2|TRBJ2-1|16
CASSPPSLAGKDEQFF
TGTGCCAGCTCACCACCTTCACTAGCGGGAAAGGACGAGCAGTTCTTC
>TRBV29-1|.|TRBD1|TRBJ1-1|12
CSVSHHRGEAFF
TGCAGCGTTTCCCACCACAGGGGCGAAGCTTTCTTT